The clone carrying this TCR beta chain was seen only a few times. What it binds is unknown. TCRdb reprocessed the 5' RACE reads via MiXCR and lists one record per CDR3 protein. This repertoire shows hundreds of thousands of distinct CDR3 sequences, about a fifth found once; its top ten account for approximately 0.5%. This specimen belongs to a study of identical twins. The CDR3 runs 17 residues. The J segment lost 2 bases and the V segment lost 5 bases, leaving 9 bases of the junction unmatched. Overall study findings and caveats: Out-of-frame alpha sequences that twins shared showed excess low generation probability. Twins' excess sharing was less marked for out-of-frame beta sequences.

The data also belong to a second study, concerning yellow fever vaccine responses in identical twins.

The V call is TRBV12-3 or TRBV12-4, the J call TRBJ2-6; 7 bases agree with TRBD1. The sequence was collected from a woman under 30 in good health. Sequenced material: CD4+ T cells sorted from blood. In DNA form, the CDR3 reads TGTGCCAGCAGTCCCGGGACAGCCAGACCTGGGGCCAACGTCCTGACTTTC. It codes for CASSPGTARPGANVLTF.